The rows below give T cell receptor beta chains drawn from one sample of a study of T cell repertoires in cytomegalovirus infection. TCRdb reanalysed the reads using MiXCR and keeps one entry per CDR3 protein. This table has about 700,000 distinct CDR3 sequences, approximately 33% appearing once. No antigen has been identified for these receptors. Sample: cultured PBMCs, taken from culture after CMV antigen stimulation. The receptor set was obtained from a human donor in good health (CMV status not recorded). Some clones in this sample may be carry-over from other donors' samples. CDR3s include the opening cysteine and the closing phenylalanine or tryptophan. The D gene is left open where the match is weak. Expanded clones are given a class, and other clones once, few, many or no size at all.

NA	NA	TRBV6-2/TRBV6-3	TRBJ2-1	TGTGCCAGCAGTTACTCTCGTCCGGCAGTCGAGGTCTTC	CASSYSRPAVEVF
TRBD1	NA	TRBV5-1	TRBJ2-7	TGCGCCAGCAGCTTGGTGGGACAGACAGAGTACTTC	CASSLVGQTEYF
NA	NA	TRBV3-1	TRBJ1-1	TGTGCCAGCAGCCAAGGGACTAGCTCTTTGCTCACTGAAGCTTTCTTT	CASSQGTSSLLTEAFF
NA	NA	TRBV28	TRBJ2-5	TGTGCCAGCAGTTTTTCCGGGGTGGAGACCCAGTACTTC	CASSFSGVETQYF
NA	NA	TRBV2	TRBJ2-6	TGTGCCAGCAGGACACAGCTCTCTGGGGCCAACGTCCTGACTTTC	CASRTQLSGANVLTF
NA	NA	TRBV11-2	TRBJ1-3	TGTGCCAGCAGCCCAGGTTTTCCCTCTGGAAACACCATATATTTT	CASSPGFPSGNTIYF
NA	few	TRBV28	TRBJ2-6	TGTGCCAGCGCCCCGGTGGGGTCTGGGGCCAACGTCCTGACTTTC	CASAPVGSGANVLTF
NA	few	TRBV7-6	TRBJ2-5	TGTGCCAGCAGCTTAGCGTTCCCGGGTCGGGAGACCCAGTACTTC	CASSLAFPGRETQYF
NA	NA	TRBV7-9	TRBJ1-6	TGTGCCAGCAGCCTAGACTCGACATGGGGTTCACCCCTCCACTTT	CASSLDSTWGSPLHF
NA	few	TRBV11-2	TRBJ1-2	TGTGCCAGCACCTCCCTACGAACAGCCCGCTATGGCTACACCTTC	CASTSLRTARYGYTF
NA	NA	TRBV5-1	TRBJ2-7	TGCGCCGGCGGGGACCCCTCCTACGAGCAGTACTTC	CAGGDPSYEQYF
NA	once	TRBV6-1	TRBJ2-6	TGTGCCAGCAGTCGACCCCAGGGGTTGGGCTTCGGAGCCAACGTCCTGACTTTC	CASSRPQGLGFGANVLTF
NA	many	TRBV7-6	TRBJ2-3	TGTGCCAGCAGCCTTTACGGAGGCACAGATACGCAGTATTTT	CASSLYGGTDTQYF
TRBD2	few	TRBV19	TRBJ2-1	TGTGCCAGTGCGACTAGCGGGGGGCTCAGCTCCTACAATGAGCAGTTCTTC	CASATSGGLSSYNEQFF
NA	many	TRBV4-3	TRBJ1-3	TGCGCCAGCAGCCAAGCTCCCCCTAGCTCTGGAAACACCATATATTTT	CASSQAPPSSGNTIYF
TRBD2	NA	TRBV7-8	TRBJ2-7	TGTGCCAGCAGCCTCCCTAGCGGGGGGGCCCACGAGCAGTACTTC	CASSLPSGGAHEQYF
TRBD1	NA	TRBV7-7	TRBJ2-2	TGTGCCAGCAGCCCAGACAGGGGAGATAACGGGGAGCTGTTTTTT	CASSPDRGDNGELFF
TRBD2	NA	TRBV6-5	TRBJ2-1	TGTGCCAGCAGTTTGCGGGAGGCGCGGTTTAGGAATGAGCAGTTCTTC	CASSLREARFRNEQFF
NA	few	TRBV10-3	TRBJ1-3	TGTGCCATCAGTGAGTTAGCCCCAGTACTCTCTGGAAACACCATATATTTT	CAISELAPVLSGNTIYF
NA	NA	TRBV7-2	TRBJ1-2	TGTGCCAGCAGCTTAGTTACGGAATCCTATGGCTACACCTTC	CASSLVTESYGYTF
NA	many	TRBV4-1	TRBJ2-3	TGCGCCAGCAGCCTCCGGGGAGACCGTGGTACGCAGTATTTT	CASSLRGDRGTQYF
NA	NA	TRBV18	TRBJ1-5	TGTGCCAGCTCACCACGGGCAAATCAGCCCCAGCATTTT	CASSPRANQPQHF
NA	few	TRBV7-2	TRBJ1-5	TGTGCCAGCAGCTTAGCGTGGGCAGGACCGCAGCCCCAGCATTTT	CASSLAWAGPQPQHF
TRBD2	NA	TRBV7-6	TRBJ2-1	TGTGCCAGCAGCAAGGGACTAGCGGGCTTTGGTGAGCAGTTCTTC	CASSKGLAGFGEQFF
NA	many	TRBV7-2	TRBJ2-1	TGTGCCAGCAGCTCTCTAGGGAATGAGCAGTTCTTC	CASSSLGNEQFF
NA	NA	TRBV20-1	TRBJ2-7	TGCAGTGCTAGCGGCGCAACCTACGAGCAGTACTTC	CSASGATYEQYF
TRBD1	NA	TRBV7-1	TRBJ2-5	TGTGCCAGCAGCGAGACCCACAGGGGGCCGGTAGAGACCCAGTACTTC	CASSETHRGPVETQYF
TRBD2	many	TRBV7-2	TRBJ2-5	TGTGCCAGCAGCGCAAATACTGGGGCGGGAGGGCCGGAGACCCAGTACTTC	CASSANTGAGGPETQYF
NA	few	TRBV7-9	TRBJ1-1	TGTGCCAGCAGCTCCCAGGGCAGCCACACTGAAGCTTTCTTT	CASSSQGSHTEAFF
TRBD1	few	TRBV28	TRBJ1-6	TGTGCCAGCAGGAGAAGCGGGACAGCATATAATTCACCCCTCCACTTT	CASRRSGTAYNSPLHF
TRBD2	NA	TRBV19	TRBJ2-1	TGTGCCACCTACGGGCTTTCTGAGACTAGCGGAACCAATGAGCAGTTCTTC	CATYGLSETSGTNEQFF
NA	NA	TRBV20-1	TRBJ2-1	TGCAGTGCTAGAGGTAGCGTCGAGCCATACAATGAGCAGTTCTTC	CSARGSVEPYNEQFF
NA	NA	TRBV10-3	TRBJ2-5	TGTGCCATCAGTGAGTTTAGGGGTGGCAGTGAGACCCAGTACTTC	CAISEFRGGSETQYF
NA	few	TRBV10-2	TRBJ1-2	TGCGCCAGCAGTGAGCATCGGCAGGGGATTGGCTACACCTTC	CASSEHRQGIGYTF
NA	NA	TRBV12-5	TRBJ2-3	TGTGCTAGCCTTCGGGGAGACACAGATACGCAGTATTTT	CASLRGDTDTQYF
NA	few	TRBV6-6	TRBJ1-1	TGTGCCAGCAGTTACGAGACAGGTGCTTTCTTT	CASSYETGAFF
NA	NA	TRBV7-6	TRBJ2-2	TGTGCCAGCAGCTTAACCTCCGTGGCGAACACCGGGGAGCTGTTTTTT	CASSLTSVANTGELFF
NA	NA	TRBV6-5	TRBJ2-7	TGTGCCAGCACCCTCGGGACACCCCCCTACGAGCAGTACTTC	CASTLGTPPYEQYF
NA	NA	TRBV7-2	TRBJ2-5	TGTGCCAGCAGCTTAGGGACAAACTGGGAGACCCAGTACTTC	CASSLGTNWETQYF
NA	NA	TRBV6-8	TRBJ1-6	TGTGCCAGCAGCCCCATCCCCTACTATAATTCACCCCTCCACTTT	CASSPIPYYNSPLHF
NA	many	TRBV7-2	TRBJ1-3	TGTGCCAGCAGCTTAAGCCGAAACACCATATATTTT	CASSLSRNTIYF
TRBD1	many	TRBV12-3/TRBV12-4	TRBJ1-1	TGTGCCAGCAGTTTCGGGGGACAGGGGACTGAAGCTTTCTTT	CASSFGGQGTEAFF
NA	NA	TRBV12-3/TRBV12-4	TRBJ1-3	TGTGCCAGCCGGGACGCCGGCTCTGGAAACACCATATATTTT	CASRDAGSGNTIYF
NA	NA	TRBV5-4	TRBJ2-5	TGTGCCAGCAGCTCCCTAGGGGATGAGACCCAGTACTTC	CASSSLGDETQYF
NA	many	TRBV7-8	TRBJ1-5	TGTGCCAGCAGCTTACCGGGAGGTCAGCCCCAGCATTTT	CASSLPGGQPQHF
NA	few	TRBV23-1	TRBJ2-1	TGCGCCAGCAGGGGGACTGGCAACAATGAGCAGTTCTTC	CASRGTGNNEQFF
NA	NA	TRBV30	TRBJ1-5	TGTGCCTGGGGTGAGACGGGACCTTATCAGCCCCAGCATTTT	CAWGETGPYQPQHF
NA	many	TRBV7-2	TRBJ1-2	TGTGCCAGCAGCCAACAGGGTTATACCTCTGGCTACACCTTC	CASSQQGYTSGYTF
TRBD1	many	TRBV7-2	TRBJ2-6	TGTGCCAGCAGCCCCGGGACAGGGGATTCCTCGGGCCACTCTGGGGCCAACGTCCTGACTTTC	CASSPGTGDSSGHSGANVLTF
TRBD2	many	TRBV7-9	TRBJ2-5	TGTGCCAGCAGCTACCCGGGGGGGGAGACCCAGTACTTC	CASSYPGGETQYF
NA	few	TRBV19	TRBJ1-2	TGTGCCAGTAGTATGGCGTTGAACTATGGCTACACCTTC	CASSMALNYGYTF
TRBD1	NA	TRBV7-9	TRBJ2-7	TGTGCCAGCAGCGGCAAGGGGGCGGCTAGCTCCTACGAGCAGTACTTC	CASSGKGAASSYEQYF
NA	few	TRBV7-9	TRBJ2-5	TGTGCCAGCAGCGACAGGGCCCGGGAGGAGACCCAGTACTTC	CASSDRAREETQYF
NA	NA	TRBV29-1	TRBJ2-7	TGCAGCGTTGTCCAGACATACGAGCAGTACTTC	CSVVQTYEQYF